The 6 T cell receptor beta chains reported below all come from one sample, sequenced in a study of T-cell reconstitution after alpha-beta-depleted transplantation in children. Unique molecular identifiers were used in preparing the TCRbeta library. TCRdb fed the PCR reads into MiXCR, producing one record per CDR3 protein. The data hold 500,000 to 650,000 distinct CDR3 sequences, with 10% to 15% observed a single time. Sample: PBMCs, mostly from graft donor cells, taken 360 days after TCRalphabeta/CD19-depleted stem cell transplant. The receptors were gathered from a male patient aged 10-17 years who had a stem cell transplant for acute myeloid leukemia, so the T cells may come from the graft donor.

This clonotype was seen only a few times. The V gene is TRBV29-1, the J gene TRBJ2-7; D is perhaps TRBD2 (6 bases). CDR3 length: 13 residues. Germline V lookup: CDR1 SQVTM, CDR2 ANQGSEA. V was trimmed by 4 bases and J by 0 bases, leaving 10 bases between them. CDR3 sequence: CSVGKTSSYEQYF. For the CDR3, the DNA is TGCAGCGTTGGGAAGACTAGCTCCTACGAGCAGTACTTC.

This clonotype was seen more than once but under ten times. The V and J genes are TRBV28 and TRBJ1-4, with D possibly matching TRBD1 (6 bases). Germline V gives CDR1 MDHEN, CDR2 SYDVKM. With 10 bases removed from V and 8 bases from J, the gap between germline ends came to 17 bases. This CDR3 comprises 13 residues. In DNA form, the CDR3 reads TGTGCCACCGTGGAGGGGGGAGGAGAAAAACTGTTTTTT. The encoded protein is CATVEGGGEKLFF.

The CDR3 sequence is CATSSRDRVPTELFF. CDR3 bases: TGTGCCACCAGCAGTCGGGACAGGGTCCCTACGGAGCTGTTTTTT. The rearrangement joins TRBV15 to TRBJ2-2; 9 bases agree with TRBD1. V lost 3 bases and J lost 10; bases outside the gene matches: 9. CDR3 length: 15 residues. Germline values: CDR1 LNHNV, CDR2 YYDKDF (reference sequence).

This clonotype has just a few counts. The J gene is TRBJ2-1, the V gene TRBV7-8; the match to TRBD2 covers 11 bases. The CDR3 is 15 residues long. V lost 7 bases and J lost 5; bases outside the gene matches: 7. From germline, CDR1 is SGHVS and CDR2 FQNEAQ. CDR3 protein: CASNPGTSGHNEQFF. The CDR3 nucleotides are TGTGCCAGCAACCCCGGGACTAGCGGACACAATGAGCAGTTCTTC.

This clonotype was counted many times. The chain recombines TRBV29-1 with TRBJ2-7; 7 nucleotides line up with TRBD2. V dropped 5 bases and J dropped 2; count of bases not matched to a gene: 6. CDR3 length: 13 residues. Germline lookup yields CDR1 SQVTM and CDR2 ANQGSEA. Here the CDR3 reads CSVRWRGTYEQYF. For the CDR3, the DNA is TGCAGCGTTCGGTGGCGGGGGACCTACGAGCAGTACTTC.

A few counts support this clonotype. The chain employs TRBV20-1 and TRBJ2-1; perhaps TRBD1 as D (6 bases). Germline CDR1 and CDR2: DFQATT and SNEGSKA (reference sequence). This CDR3 spans 13 amino acids. The V end lost 3 bases, the J end lost 4 bases, and 10 bases lay between the germline ends. CDR3: CSARTQGYNEQFF. DNA of the CDR3: TGCAGTGCTAGGACCCAGGGGTACAATGAGCAGTTCTTC.